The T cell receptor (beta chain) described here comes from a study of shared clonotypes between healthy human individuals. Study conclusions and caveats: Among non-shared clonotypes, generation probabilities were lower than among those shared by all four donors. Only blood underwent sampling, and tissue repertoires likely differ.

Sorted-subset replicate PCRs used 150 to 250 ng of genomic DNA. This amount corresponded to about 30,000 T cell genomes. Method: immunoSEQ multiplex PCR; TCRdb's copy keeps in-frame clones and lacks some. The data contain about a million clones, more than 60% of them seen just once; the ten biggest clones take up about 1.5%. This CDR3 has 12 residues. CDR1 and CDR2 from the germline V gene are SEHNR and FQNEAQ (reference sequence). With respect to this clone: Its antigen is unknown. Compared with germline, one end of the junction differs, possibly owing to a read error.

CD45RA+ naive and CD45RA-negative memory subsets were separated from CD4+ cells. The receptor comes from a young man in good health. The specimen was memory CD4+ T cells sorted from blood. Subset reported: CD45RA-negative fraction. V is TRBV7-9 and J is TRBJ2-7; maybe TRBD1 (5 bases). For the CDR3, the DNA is TGTGCCAGCAGCTCCCATAATGGGGCAGCGAGCTTC. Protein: CASSSHNGAASF. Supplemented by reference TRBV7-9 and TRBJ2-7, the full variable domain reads DTGVSQNPRHKITKRGQNVTFRCDPISEHNRLYWYRQTLGQGPEFLTYFQNEAQLEKSRLLSDRFSAERPKGSFSTLEIQRTEQGDSAMYLCASSSHNGAASFGPGTRLTVT.